One and the same sample provided the 29 T cell receptor beta chains below, sequenced in a study of OX40 agonist ivuxolimab in advanced cancers. Data came from immunoSEQ multiplex PCR; TCRdb stores just in-frame clones and leaves some out. The sample has 70,000 to 85,000 clones, roughly 90% seen once. This specimen consisted of CD4+ or CD8+ T cells sorted from blood, obtained in a trial of the OX40 agonist ivuxolimab. The receptor source for this set is an adult with an advanced solid tumor such as melanoma, head and neck, liver or kidney cancer.

The chain employs TRBV5-1 and TRBJ2-5; possibly TRBD1 for D (6 bases). Germline V gene sequence: CDR1 SGHRS, CDR2 YFSETQ. V was shortened by 0 bases and J by 5 bases, with 17 bases between the two germline ends. This CDR3 has 16 residues. CDR3 DNA: TGCGCCAGCAGCTTGGCCGACAGGAGACGGAGGGAGACCCAGTACTTC. This codes for CASSLADRRRRETQYF. The full variable domain, rest sourced from reference TRBV5-1 and TRBJ2-5, is KAGVTQTPRYLIKTRGQQVTLSCSPISGHRSVSWYQQTPGQGLQFLFEYFSETQRNKGNFPGRFSGRQFSNSRSEMNVSTLELGDSALYLCASSLADRRRRETQYFGPGTRLLVL.

The CDR3, as DNA: TGTGCCAGCAGTTTATCCCGGGATACGCAGTATTTT. Translating gives CASSLSRDTQYF. The chain employs TRBV27 and TRBJ2-3, with D uncertain. The germline V and J ends were trimmed by 0 bases and 6 bases, with 4 bases remaining between them. The CDR3 loop spans 12 amino acids. Looked up from germline, CDR1 is MNHEY and CDR2 is SMNVEV (reference sequence).

The chain recombines TRBV6-4 with TRBJ1-1; a weak D match, TRBD1 (5 bases). V dropped 2 bases and J dropped 2 bases, with 12 bases sitting between them. Germline V CDR1 and CDR2: MRHNA, SNTAGT. The CDR3 totals 15 residues. The CDR3 region is CASSDPGTGNTEAFF. The CDR3 DNA is TGTGCCAGCAGTGACCCAGGGACGGGTAACACTGAAGCTTTCTTT.

J is TRBJ2-4 and V is TRBV4-2; no firm D call. In germline, CDR1 is LGHNA, CDR2 YNFKEQ. The CDR3 loop spans 14 amino acids. Between the trimmed V and J ends, which lost 0 bases and 7 bases, there was a span of 10 bases. The DNA for the CDR3 is TGTGCCAGCAGCCAAGACTGGACCGGGAACATTCAGTACTTC. Protein: CASSQDWTGNIQYF.

This chain uses TRBV6-1 with TRBJ2-3; D perhaps matches TRBD2 (5 bases). Trimming took off 2 bases at V and 0 bases at J, with 9 bases between the two ends. The CDR3 covers 15 residues. Germline-derived CDR1 and CDR2 are MNHNS and SASEGT. DNA for the CDR3: TGTGCCAGCAGTGAACCAGCGGCCAGCACAGATACGCAGTATTTT. This gives the protein CASSEPAASTDTQYF.

The V call is TRBV18, the J call TRBJ2-3; no clear D. CDR3 length: 13 amino acids. V lost 0 bases, J lost 5 bases, and 6 bases lay in between. Germline-derived CDR1 and CDR2 are KGHSH and LQKENI. CDR3 sequence (DNA): TGTGCCAGCTCACCACCGATGGGAGATACGCAGTATTTT. This encodes CASSPPMGDTQYF.

The chain couples TRBV7-3 to TRBJ2-3; tentatively, D is TRBD1 or TRBD2 (6 bases each). Between the trimmed V and J ends, which lost 5 bases and 10 bases, there was a span of 16 bases. This CDR3 has 13 residues. CDR1 is SGHTA, CDR2 FQGTGA, per germline. CDR3: CASSLARGLAQYF. Written as DNA, the CDR3 is TGTGCCAGCAGCCTCGCCCGGGGGCTTGCGCAGTATTTT.

This clone was seen only a few times. The gene calls are TRBV15 and TRBJ1-4, with D unresolved. The CDR3 runs to 14 residues. Germline lookup yields CDR1 LNHNV and CDR2 YYDKDF (reference sequence). V was clipped by 3 bases and J by 5 bases, with 10 bases between them. CDR3 sequence: CATSRGQGNEKLFF. The CDR3, as DNA: TGTGCCACCAGCAGGGGCCAAGGAAATGAAAAACTGTTTTTT. Using reference TRBV15 and TRBJ1-4 for the parts outside the CDR3, the full variable domain is DAMVIQNPRYQVTQFGKPVTLSCSQTLNHNVMYWYQQKSSQAPKLLFHYYDKDFNNEADTPDNFQSRRPNTSFCFLDIRSPGLGDTAMYLCATSRGQGNEKLFFGSGTQLSVL.

The CDR3 nucleotides are TGTGCCAGCAGCTTAATACGGGGGGGCCTCATCGGCACCGGGGAGCTGTTTTTT. As protein: CASSLIRGGLIGTGELFF. This chain connects TRBV7-2 to TRBJ2-2; 8 positions agree with TRBD2. Germline V gives CDR1 SGHTA, CDR2 FQGNSA. Losses at the gene ends were 2 bases for V and 4 bases for J; bases not matched to a gene: 12. This CDR3 is 18 amino acids long. Using reference TRBV7-2 and TRBJ2-2 for the parts outside the CDR3, the full variable domain is GAGVSQSPSNKVTEKGKDVELRCDPISGHTALYWYRQSLGQGLEFLIYFQGNSAPDKSGLPSDRFSAERTGGSVSTLTIQRTQQEDSAVYLCASSLIRGGLIGTGELFFGEGSRLTVL.

The chain has TRBV4-2 and TRBJ2-7, with TRBD1 matching over 8 bases. Germline values: CDR1 LGHNA, CDR2 YNFKEQ. V trimming: 4 bases; J trimming: 6 bases; junction bases outside the gene matches: 2. The CDR3 loop spans 12 amino acids. CDR3 coding DNA: TGTGCCAGCAGCCCTGACAGGGGCGAGCAGTACTTC. It translates to CASSPDRGEQYF.

The chain links TRBV28 to TRBJ2-7; 7 bases match TRBD1. CDR1 and CDR2 (germline): MDHEN, SYDVKM. This CDR3 spans 13 amino acids. The ends lost 6 bases at V and 3 bases at J; junction bases unmatched: 5. The CDR3 coding sequence is TGTGCCAGCAGGTCGGGACAGAACTACGAGCAGTACTTC. This encodes CASRSGQNYEQYF.

The chain links TRBV6-5 to TRBJ2-2, with 7 bases aligning to TRBD2. Germline trimming cut 2 bases from V and 6 bases from J; bases unmatched to any gene: 6. CDR1 is MNHEY, CDR2 SVGAGI, per germline. The CDR3 covers 15 residues. The CDR3 DNA follows: TGTGCCAGCAGTTACGAATTGGCGGGGGCCGGGGAGCTGTTTTTT. Protein sequence: CASSYELAGAGELFF.

The V gene is TRBV11-2, the J gene TRBJ2-7, with 7 bases identical to TRBD2. The CDR3 has 13 amino acids. Trimming removed 7 bases from V and 3 bases from J; junction bases left unmatched: 6. Germline-derived CDR1 and CDR2 are SGHAT and FQNNGV. The CDR3 region has the DNA TGTGCCAGCACCACCAGCGGGAACTACGAGCAGTACTTC. Encoded protein: CASTTSGNYEQYF.

V and J are TRBV10-3 and TRBJ2-5; the match to TRBD1 covers 9 bases. Germline CDR1 is ENHRY and CDR2 is SYGVKD. This CDR3 contains 14 residues. V shed 3 bases and J 3 bases; nucleotides not matched to a gene: 2. The CDR3 DNA reads TGTGCCATCAGTGACAGGACAGGGGAAGAGACCCAGTACTTC. As protein: CAISDRTGEETQYF.

The chain carries TRBV5-4 and TRBJ2-7; TRBD1 matches at 7 bases. Germline V gene data show CDR1 as SGHNT and CDR2 as YYREEE (reference sequence). Trimming at V came to 0 bases and at J to 3 bases, leaving 9 bases not matched to a gene. This CDR3 has 16 residues. CDR3 amino acids: CASSLDLGDSIYEQYF. In nucleotides, the CDR3 is TGTGCCAGCAGCTTGGATCTCGGGGACAGTATCTACGAGCAGTACTTC.

The chain uses TRBV13 and TRBJ2-2; TRBD1 matches at 7 bases. Germline loops: CDR1 PRHDT, CDR2 FYEKMQ (reference sequence). V trimming: 5 bases; J trimming: 1 base; junction bases outside the gene matches: 4. This CDR3 contains 15 residues. CDR3 in DNA: TGTGCCAGCAGCCACTGGGACAGGAACACCGGGGAGCTGTTTTTT. It yields the protein CASSHWDRNTGELFF.

This chain connects TRBV10-3 to TRBJ1-3; D is uncertain. V shed 8 bases and J shed 0 bases, with 5 bases lying between them. This CDR3 comprises 12 residues. The germline gives CDR1 ENHRY, CDR2 SYGVKD. The CDR3 DNA reads TGTGCCATCCCAGACTCTGGAAACACCATATATTTT. Translating gives CAIPDSGNTIYF.

J is TRBJ2-7 and V is TRBV7-8; TRBD2 aligns across 14 bases. The V and J ends lost 8 bases and 6 bases, in that order; junction bases with no gene match: 12. The CDR3 contains 16 residues. The germline V gene has CDR1 SGHVS and CDR2 FQNEAQ. Written as DNA, the CDR3 is TGTGCCAGCGGGGACTCATCGGGACTAGCGGGGGTCGAGCAGTACTTC. Encoded protein: CASGDSSGLAGVEQYF. The full variable domain, its missing parts supplied by reference TRBV7-8 and TRBJ2-7, is GAGVSQSPRYKVAKRGQDVALRCDPISGHVSLFWYQQALGQGPEFLTYFQNEAQLDKSGLPSDRFFAERPEGSVSTLKIQRTQQEDSAVYLCASGDSSGLAGVEQYFGPGTRLTVT.

V and J are TRBV18 and TRBJ2-1; TRBD2 agrees at 7 bases. Germline values: CDR1 KGHSH, CDR2 LQKENI. The CDR3 is made up of 16 amino acids. Trimming removed 3 bases from V and 0 bases from J; junction bases left unmatched: 5. CDR3 nucleotides: TGTGCCAGCTCACCCCCGGGCGGGAGCTCCTACAATGAGCAGTTCTTC. Its protein is CASSPPGGSSYNEQFF. The whole variable domain, remainder taken from reference TRBV18 and TRBJ2-1, is NAGVMQNPRHLVRRRGQEARLRCSPMKGHSHVYWYRQLPEEGLKFMVYLQKENIIDESGMPKERFSAEFPKEGPSILRIQQVVRGDSAAYFCASSPPGGSSYNEQFFGPGTRLTVL.

The chain uses TRBV18 and TRBJ1-1; D ambiguous. This CDR3 comprises 14 residues. V was clipped by 3 bases and J by 1 base, with 9 bases between them. Germline assignment: CDR1 KGHSH and CDR2 LQKENI. This CDR3 is CASSPLAGNTEAFF. CDR3 sequence (DNA): TGTGCCAGCTCACCCTTGGCAGGGAACACTGAAGCTTTCTTT.

The chain links TRBV21-1 to TRBJ2-5. TRBV21-1 is described as a pseudogene. CDR3 length: 14 amino acids. CDR3 sequence reads: CASSNLPYGETQYF. In DNA, the CDR3 is TGTGCCAGCAGCAATCTCCCCTATGGGGAGACCCAGTACTTC.

This chain uses TRBV7-2 with TRBJ2-7; 7 positions agree with TRBD2. The junction had 16 bases not matched to a gene; V was cut back by 2 bases and J by 3 bases. Germline assignment: CDR1 SGHTA and CDR2 FQGNSA. The CDR3 totals 18 residues. DNA of the CDR3: TGTGCCAGCAGCTTAAATACCCCCTCCGCTAGCGGATTCTACGAGCAGTACTTC. Its translation is CASSLNTPSASGFYEQYF.

For the CDR3, the DNA is TGCGCCAGCAAACAGGGGGGGAACACTGAAGCTTTCTTT. Protein: CASKQGGNTEAFF. This sequence joins TRBV5-1 and TRBJ1-1; TRBD1 matches at 8 bases. The CDR3 extends over 13 amino acids. With V trimmed by 6 bases and J by 1 base, 2 bases remained unmatched. The germline V gene encodes CDR1 SGHRS and CDR2 YFSETQ.

The CDR3 loop reads CASSYSGLAPTGELFF. The CDR3 nucleotides read TGTGCCAGCAGTTACTCGGGACTAGCGCCCACCGGGGAGCTGTTTTTT. J is TRBJ2-2 and V is TRBV6-5; TRBD2 agrees at 10 bases. Germline CDR1 MNHEY, CDR2 SVGAGI. Germline trimming cut 0 bases from V and 4 bases from J; bases unmatched to any gene: 2. The length of the CDR3 is 16 residues.

This clone was seen just once. The V gene is TRBV7-9, the J gene TRBJ1-3; TRBD1 is a possible D gene (5 bases). V was trimmed by 5 bases and J by 0 bases, leaving 11 bases between them. Germline loops: CDR1 SEHNR, CDR2 FQNEAQ (reference sequence). The CDR3 totals 15 residues. CDR3 sequence: CASSLQGVSGNTIYF. The DNA for the CDR3 is TGTGCCAGCAGCCTTCAGGGCGTCTCTGGAAACACCATATATTTT.

The chain is built from TRBV7-9 and TRBJ2-7; tentatively, D is TRBD2 (6 bases). The V end was cut by 6 bases, the J end by 4 bases, with 16 bases between. The CDR3 spans 14 residues. Germline V gives CDR1 SEHNR, CDR2 FQNEAQ (reference sequence). CDR3 in amino acids: CASRGRAGTYEQYF. The CDR3 nucleotides are TGTGCCAGCAGAGGGCGGGCGGGAACTTACGAGCAGTACTTC.

The chain recombines TRBV9 with TRBJ2-1, with TRBD2 matching over 12 bases. V shed 0 bases, J shed 15 bases, and the junction held 4 bases outside the gene matches. Germline CDR1 reads SGDLS; CDR2 reads YYNGEE. This CDR3 contains 13 residues. In DNA form, the CDR3 reads TGTGCCAGCAGCGTAGATGGACTAGCGGGGCCGTTCTTC. Translating gives CASSVDGLAGPFF.

This clone appeared once. This chain connects TRBV4-3 to TRBJ2-1; D might be TRBD2 (5 bases). Germline lookup yields CDR1 LGHNA and CDR2 YSLEER. Trimming stripped 1 base from V and 6 bases from J, with 13 bases between. This CDR3 spans 15 amino acids. This CDR3 reads CASSQGHRAVNEQFF. In DNA form, the CDR3 reads TGCGCCAGCAGCCAAGGACATAGAGCGGTCAATGAGCAGTTCTTC.

The rearrangement joins TRBV2 to TRBJ1-1, with 10 nucleotides matching TRBD1. With 6 bases clipped from V and 3 bases from J, the junction kept 4 bases outside the gene matches. The CDR3 sequence is 14 residues long. Germline V lookup: CDR1 SNHLY, CDR2 FYNNEI. CDR3 nucleotide sequence: TGTGCCAGCAGAGCCGACAGGGGGCACACTGAAGCTTTCTTT. This gives the protein CASRADRGHTEAFF.